The entry below gives a single T cell receptor (beta chain) sequence along with its context. Its matching antigen is unknown. The sample is drawn from a study of identical twins. Study-level results: The study found excess low generation probability among twin-shared out-of-frame alpha sequences. Cord blood beta clonotypes present at high abundance carried fewer insertions; no such pattern appeared in memory repertoires.

Healthy Caucasians were all of the donors. Through template switching, a universal primer site was introduced, and the cDNA contained unique molecular identifiers. TCRdb re-called the 5' RACE reads through MiXCR, storing one row per CDR3 protein. The sample contains around 480,000 distinct CDR3 sequences, approximately 15% of which appear only once. V trimming: 5 bases; J trimming: 3 bases; junction bases outside the gene matches: 4. Germline CDR1 is SNHLY and CDR2 is FYNNEI. This CDR3 is built from 14 residues. This same sample was also part of a study on yellow fever vaccine responses in identical twins.

Sequenced input: CD4+ T cells sorted from blood. This TCR was recovered from a young woman in good health. The rearrangement uses TRBV2 and TRBJ1-3; 7 bases are a match to TRBD1. The CDR3 DNA reads TGTGCCAGCAGTAGGGGACAGAATGGAAACACCATATATTTT. Its protein product is CASSRGQNGNTIYF.